This T cell receptor (beta chain) was recovered during a study of control samples from healthy donors and cancer patients. Between the trimmed V and J ends, which lost 7 bases and 0 bases, there was a span of 11 bases. CDR1 is SGHRS, CDR2 YFSETQ, per germline. CDR3 length equals 14 residues. Sequencing was performed with immunoSEQ multiplex PCR; in TCRdb, only in-frame clones are kept and a portion is missing. The sample includes 90,000 to 110,000 clones, about nine tenths of them seen just once. This clonotype was sampled from a human donor in good health. The donor label of this sample is uncertain. The rearrangement links TRBV5-1 to TRBJ1-3; D unclear. The specimen was blood. The CDR3 loop is CASSSGISGNTIYF. The DNA of the CDR3 is TGCGCCAGCTCCTCGGGGATCTCTGGAAACACCATATATTTT.